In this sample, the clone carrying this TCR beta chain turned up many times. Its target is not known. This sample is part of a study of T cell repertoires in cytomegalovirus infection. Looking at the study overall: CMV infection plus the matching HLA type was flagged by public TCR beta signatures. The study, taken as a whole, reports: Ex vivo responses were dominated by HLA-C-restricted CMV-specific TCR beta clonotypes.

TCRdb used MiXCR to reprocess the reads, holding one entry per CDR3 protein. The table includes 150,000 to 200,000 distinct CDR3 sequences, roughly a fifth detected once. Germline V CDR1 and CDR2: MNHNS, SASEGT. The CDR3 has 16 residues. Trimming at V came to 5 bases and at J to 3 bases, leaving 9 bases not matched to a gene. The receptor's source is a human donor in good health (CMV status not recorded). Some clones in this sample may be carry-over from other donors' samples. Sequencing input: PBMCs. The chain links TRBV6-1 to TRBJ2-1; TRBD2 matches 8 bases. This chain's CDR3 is CASSTLAGGLYNEQFF. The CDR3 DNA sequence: TGTGCCAGCAGTACCCTGGCGGGAGGCCTCTACAATGAGCAGTTCTTC.